Sequencing of this T cell receptor beta chain was carried out in a study of identical twins. Study findings and constraints: Model-predicted out-of-frame TCR alpha sharing fell below observed values in monozygotic twins. Whereas memory repertoires showed no such difference, abundant cord blood beta clonotypes carried fewer insertions.

This clonotype was observed many times. Antigen specificity is unknown. With 5 bases clipped from V and 2 bases from J, the junction kept 18 bases outside the gene matches. The CDR3 has 20 residues. After template switching added a universal primer site, the resulting cDNA carried unique molecular identifiers. TCRdb processed the 5' RACE reads anew with MiXCR; each CDR3 protein has one entry. This sample has about 280,000 distinct CDR3 sequences, with around 8.8% found just once. Another study also made use of these data, one on yellow fever vaccine responses in identical twins. Per that study: The T cell response to vaccination in identical twins was reportedly partly convergent and partly personalized.

This sequence originates from a woman aged 18 to 35 in good health. Sequencing used memory (CD45RO+) T cells sorted from blood. The chain employs TRBV12-3 or TRBV12-4 and TRBJ2-3; 11 nucleotides agree with TRBD2. The CDR3 region is CASSHAGTSGYNIYTDTQYF. The CDR3 nucleotides read TGTGCCAGCAGTCACGCCGGGACTAGCGGTTACAATATCTACACAGATACGCAGTATTTT.